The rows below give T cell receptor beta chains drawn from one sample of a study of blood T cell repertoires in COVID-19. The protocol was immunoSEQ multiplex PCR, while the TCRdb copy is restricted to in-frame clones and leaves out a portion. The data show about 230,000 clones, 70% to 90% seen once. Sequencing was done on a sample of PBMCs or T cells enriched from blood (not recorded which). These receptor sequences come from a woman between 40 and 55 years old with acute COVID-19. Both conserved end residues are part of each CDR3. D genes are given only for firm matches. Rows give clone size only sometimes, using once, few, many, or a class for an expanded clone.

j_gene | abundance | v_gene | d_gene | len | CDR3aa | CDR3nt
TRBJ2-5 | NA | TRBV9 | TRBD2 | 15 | CASSVGTGGPETQYF | TGTGCCAGCAGCGTTGGGACGGGGGGGCCAGAGACCCAGTACTTC
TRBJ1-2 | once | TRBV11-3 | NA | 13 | CASSFSGISGYTF | TGTGCCAGCAGCTTTTCAGGGATTAGTGGCTACACCTTC
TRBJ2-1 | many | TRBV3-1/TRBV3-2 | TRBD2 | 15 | CASSSGGEVYNEQFF | TGTGCCAGCAGCTCTGGGGGGGAGGTCTACAATGAGCAGTTCTTC
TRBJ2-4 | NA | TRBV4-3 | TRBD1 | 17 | CASSQVGAGGAVYIQYF | TGCGCCAGCAGCCAAGTCGGGGCAGGGGGCGCAGTATACATTCAGTACTTC
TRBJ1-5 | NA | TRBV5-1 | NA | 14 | CASSPSSGNQPQHF | TGCGCCAGCAGCCCCTCGTCGGGCAATCAGCCCCAGCATTTT
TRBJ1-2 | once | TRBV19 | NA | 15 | CASSMWGRDAYGYTF | TGTGCCAGTAGTATGTGGGGCAGGGATGCCTATGGCTACACCTTC
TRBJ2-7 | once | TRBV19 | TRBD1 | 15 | CASSIGGQGPGEQYF | TGTGCCAGTAGTATAGGGGGACAGGGTCCCGGCGAGCAGTACTTC
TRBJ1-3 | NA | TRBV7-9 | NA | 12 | CASSEPGNTIYF | TGTGCCAGCAGCGAACCGGGGAACACCATATATTTT
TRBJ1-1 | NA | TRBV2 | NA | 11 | CASREGTEAFF | TGTGCCAGCAGAGAGGGCACTGAAGCTTTCTTT
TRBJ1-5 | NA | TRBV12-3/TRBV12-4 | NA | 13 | CASSRDLQGTQHF | TGTGCCAGCAGTCGGGACCTACAGGGCACCCAGCATTTT
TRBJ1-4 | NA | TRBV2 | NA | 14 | CASSDTAGREKLFF | TGTGCCAGCAGTGACACAGCAGGGAGGGAAAAACTGTTTTTT
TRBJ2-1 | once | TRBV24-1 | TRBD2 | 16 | CATSDLSGRAHNEQFF | TGTGCCACCAGTGATCTTAGCGGGAGGGCCCACAATGAGCAGTTCTTC
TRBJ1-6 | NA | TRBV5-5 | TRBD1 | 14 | CASSLGQGHSPLHF | TGTGCCAGCAGCTTGGGACAGGGGCATTCACCCCTCCACTTT
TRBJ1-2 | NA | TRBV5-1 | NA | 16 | CASSLSGENPLLGYTF | TGCGCCAGCAGCTTGTCTGGAGAGAACCCCCTTCTTGGCTACACCTTC
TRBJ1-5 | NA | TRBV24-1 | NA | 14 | CATSDSSPNQPQHF | TGTGCCACCAGTGATTCCTCCCCGAATCAGCCCCAGCATTTT
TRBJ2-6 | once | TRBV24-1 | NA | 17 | CATSDSSAISGANVLTF | TGTGCCACCAGTGACTCAAGCGCTATCTCTGGGGCCAACGTCCTGACTTTC
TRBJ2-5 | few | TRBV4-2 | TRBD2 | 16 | CASSPKTSGDQETQYF | TGTGCCAGCAGCCCGAAGACTAGCGGGGACCAAGAGACCCAGTACTTC
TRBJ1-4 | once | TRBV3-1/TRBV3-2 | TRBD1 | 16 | CASSRLTGGSNEKLFF | TGTGCCAGCAGCCGCCTAACAGGGGGATCTAATGAAAAACTGTTTTTT
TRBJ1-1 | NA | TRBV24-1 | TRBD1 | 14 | CATSDGRTGLEAFF | TGTGCCACCAGTGACGGACGGACAGGGCTTGAAGCTTTCTTT
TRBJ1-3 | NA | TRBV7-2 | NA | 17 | CASSPRLRTRGADTIYF | TGTGCCAGCAGCCCACGACTACGTACCAGGGGAGCGGACACCATATATTTT
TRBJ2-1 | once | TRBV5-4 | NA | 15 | CASSLGQGKYNEQFF | TGTGCCAGCAGCTTGGGTCAGGGTAAATACAATGAGCAGTTCTTC
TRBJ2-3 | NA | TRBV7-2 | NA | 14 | CASRLGGATDTQYF | TGTGCCAGCAGGCTCGGCGGGGCCACAGATACGCAGTATTTT
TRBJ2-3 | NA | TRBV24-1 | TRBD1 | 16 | CATSGMDRGHTDTQYF | TGTGCCACCAGTGGCATGGACAGGGGCCACACAGATACGCAGTATTTT
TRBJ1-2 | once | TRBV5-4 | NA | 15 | CASSPKPGQIYGYTF | TGTGCCAGCAGCCCAAAACCCGGACAGATCTATGGCTACACCTTC
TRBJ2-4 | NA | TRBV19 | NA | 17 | CASSPETGSLAKNIQYF | TGTGCCAGTAGTCCCGAGACAGGTTCATTAGCCAAAAACATTCAGTACTTC
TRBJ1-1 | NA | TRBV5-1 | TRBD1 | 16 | CASSLETGPLNTEAFF | TGCGCCAGCAGCTTAGAGACAGGGCCCCTGAACACTGAAGCTTTCTTT
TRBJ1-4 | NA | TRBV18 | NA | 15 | CASSPGPGSNEKLFF | TGTGCCAGCTCACCAGGCCCAGGTTCTAATGAAAAACTGTTTTTT
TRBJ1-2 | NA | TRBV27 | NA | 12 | CASSPSNYGYTF | TGTGCCAGCAGTCCATCTAACTATGGCTACACCTTC
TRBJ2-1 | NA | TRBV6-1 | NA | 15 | CASSGAGLVDDEQFF | TGTGCCAGCAGTGGAGCGGGTCTAGTCGACGATGAGCAGTTCTTC
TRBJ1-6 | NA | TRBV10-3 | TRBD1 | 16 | CAISESMDRVNSPLHF | TGTGCCATCAGTGAGTCGATGGACAGGGTTAATTCACCCCTCCACTTT
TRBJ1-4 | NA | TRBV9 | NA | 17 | CASSVGVGGGATEKLFF | TGTGCCAGCAGCGTAGGGGTGGGAGGCGGAGCCACTGAAAAACTGTTTTTT
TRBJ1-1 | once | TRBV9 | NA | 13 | CASSTTGEGEAFF | TGTGCCAGCAGCACAACGGGGGAGGGCGAAGCTTTCTTT
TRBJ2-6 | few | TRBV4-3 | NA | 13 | CASSRVGANVLTF | TGCGCCAGTTCCCGAGTTGGGGCCAACGTCCTGACTTTC
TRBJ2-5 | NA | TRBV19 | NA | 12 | CASSNRGGTQYF | TGTGCCAGTAGCAACAGGGGAGGGACCCAGTACTTC
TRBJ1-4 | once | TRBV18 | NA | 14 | CASSPEGPISKLFF | TGTGCCAGCTCACCGGAGGGGCCAATATCAAAACTGTTTTTT
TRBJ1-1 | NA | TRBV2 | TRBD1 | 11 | CASRTGKEAFF | TGTGCCAGCCGGACAGGAAAGGAAGCTTTCTTT
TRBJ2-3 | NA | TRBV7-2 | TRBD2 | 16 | CASSLAPSSGTDTQYF | TGTGCCAGCAGCTTAGCGCCGTCTAGCGGGACTGATACGCAGTATTTT
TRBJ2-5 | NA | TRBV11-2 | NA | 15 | CASSLGGTVQETQYF | TGTGCCAGCAGCTTAGGCGGGACCGTCCAAGAGACCCAGTACTTC
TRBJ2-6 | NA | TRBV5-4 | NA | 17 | CASSLAGRVSGANVLTF | TGTGCCAGCAGCTTGGCGGGCAGGGTTTCTGGGGCCAACGTCCTGACTTTC
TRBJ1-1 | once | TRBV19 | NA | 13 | CASSIKPNTEAFF | TGTGCCAGTAGTATTAAGCCGAACACTGAAGCTTTCTTT
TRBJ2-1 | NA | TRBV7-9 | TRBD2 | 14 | CATTRTSASGEQFF | TGTGCCACCACGAGGACTAGCGCATCTGGCGAGCAGTTCTTC
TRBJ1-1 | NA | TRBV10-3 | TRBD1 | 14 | CAIRGGTGDTEAFF | TGTGCCATCAGGGGCGGGACAGGGGACACTGAAGCTTTCTTT
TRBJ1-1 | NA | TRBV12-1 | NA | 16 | CASSFKQGGRNTEAFF | TGTGCCAGCAGCTTTAAACAGGGCGGTAGGAACACTGAAGCTTTCTTT